This T cell receptor (beta chain) was sequenced for a study of T-cell memory formation after mild COVID-19. Study-level background: TCR clusters were mostly confined to one donor each. Study observations and caveats: There was no confirmation that second-wave clones peaking on day 37 were SARS-CoV-2 specific. Among clones contracting day 15 to 85, CD4/CD8 was balanced, whereas later expanders leaned CD4+. Researchers found some responding clones in pre-infection memory, a sign that cross-reactive memory joined.

In TCRdb, the 5' RACE reads were re-called with MiXCR into one record per CDR3 protein. This table has roughly 130,000 distinct CDR3 sequences, 15% to 20% appearing once. This clonotype was detected only a few times. Its antigen is as yet unknown. The specimen was PBMCs or a T cell subset sorted from them (not recorded which). This TCR derives from an adult woman who had mild COVID-19 (a few samples of this study predate the infection). Cell type and time point are not known.

CDR3 DNA sequence: TGTGCCAGCAGACGACTAGCGGGACCCTCGGTAGAGCAGTACTTC. Translation: CASRRLAGPSVEQYF. This sequence joins TRBV11-2 and TRBJ2-7, with 11 bases matching TRBD2. Trimming removed 6 bases from V and 7 bases from J; junction bases left unmatched: 11. Germline loops: CDR1 SGHAT, CDR2 FQNNGV. This CDR3 has 15 amino acids.